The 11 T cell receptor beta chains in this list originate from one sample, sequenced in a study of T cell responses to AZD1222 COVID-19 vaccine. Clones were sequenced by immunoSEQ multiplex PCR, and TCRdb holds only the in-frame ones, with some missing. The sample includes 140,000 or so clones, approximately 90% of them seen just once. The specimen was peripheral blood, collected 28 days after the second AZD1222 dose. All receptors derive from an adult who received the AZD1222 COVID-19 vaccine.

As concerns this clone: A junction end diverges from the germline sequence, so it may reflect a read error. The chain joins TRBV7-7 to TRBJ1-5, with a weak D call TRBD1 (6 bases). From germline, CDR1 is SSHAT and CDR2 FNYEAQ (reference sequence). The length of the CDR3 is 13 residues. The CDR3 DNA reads TGTGCTAGCAGCCCGGACAGAAATCAGCCCCAGCATTTT. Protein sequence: CASSPDRNQPQHF.

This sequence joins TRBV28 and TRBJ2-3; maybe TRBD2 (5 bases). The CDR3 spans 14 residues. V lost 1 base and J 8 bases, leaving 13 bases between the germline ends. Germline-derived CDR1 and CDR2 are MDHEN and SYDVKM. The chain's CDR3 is CASSLFGGTGTQYF. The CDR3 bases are TGTGCCAGCAGTTTATTCGGAGGCACGGGTACGCAGTATTTT.

DNA of the CDR3: TGTGCCAGCAGTGAAGGGGTAGGGAACACTGAAGCTTTCTTT. Translation gives CASSEGVGNTEAFF. This chain uses TRBV2 with TRBJ1-1; D not resolved. The CDR3 runs 14 residues. Germline CDR1 is SNHLY and CDR2 is FYNNEI. V dropped 1 base and J dropped 1 base, with 7 bases sitting between them.

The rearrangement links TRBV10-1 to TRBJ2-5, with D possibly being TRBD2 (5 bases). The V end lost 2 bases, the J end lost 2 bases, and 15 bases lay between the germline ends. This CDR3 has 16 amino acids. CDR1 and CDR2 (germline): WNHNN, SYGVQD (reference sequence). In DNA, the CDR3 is TGCGCCAGCAGTGAGGCGGCTAGCTTAGGGCAAGAGACCCAGTACTTC. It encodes CASSEAASLGQETQYF.

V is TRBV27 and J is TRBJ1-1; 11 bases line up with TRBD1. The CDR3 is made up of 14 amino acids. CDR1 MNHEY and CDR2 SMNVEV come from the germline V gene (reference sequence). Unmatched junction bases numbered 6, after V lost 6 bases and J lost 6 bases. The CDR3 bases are TGTGCCAGCAGAATAGGACAGGGGGCATCTGAAGCTTTCTTT. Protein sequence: CASRIGQGASEAFF.

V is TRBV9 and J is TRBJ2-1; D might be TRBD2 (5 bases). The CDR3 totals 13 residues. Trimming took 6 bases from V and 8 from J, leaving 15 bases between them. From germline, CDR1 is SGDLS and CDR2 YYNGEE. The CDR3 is CASTGKGRDEQFF. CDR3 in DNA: TGTGCCAGCACGGGGAAAGGGAGAGATGAGCAGTTCTTC.

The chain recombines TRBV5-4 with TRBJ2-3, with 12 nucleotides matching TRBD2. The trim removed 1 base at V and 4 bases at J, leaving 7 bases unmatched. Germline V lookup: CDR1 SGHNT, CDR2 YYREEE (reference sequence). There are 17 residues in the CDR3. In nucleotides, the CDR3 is TGTGCCAGCAGCTTGAGACTAGCGGGAGTAGCGGCAGATACGCAGTATTTT. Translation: CASSLRLAGVAADTQYF.

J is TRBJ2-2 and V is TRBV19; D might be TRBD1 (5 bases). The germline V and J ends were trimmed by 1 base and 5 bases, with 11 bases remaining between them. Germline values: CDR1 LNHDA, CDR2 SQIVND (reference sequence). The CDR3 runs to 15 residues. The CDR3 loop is CASSIVLRGTGELFF. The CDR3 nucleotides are TGTGCCAGTAGTATAGTTTTAAGGGGTACCGGGGAGCTGTTTTTT.

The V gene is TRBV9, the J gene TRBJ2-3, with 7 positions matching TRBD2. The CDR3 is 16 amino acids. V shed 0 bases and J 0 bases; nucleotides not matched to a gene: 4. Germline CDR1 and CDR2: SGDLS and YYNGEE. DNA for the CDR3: TGTGCCAGCAGCGTAGGTAGCGGGCGTAGCACAGATACGCAGTATTTT. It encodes CASSVGSGRSTDTQYF.

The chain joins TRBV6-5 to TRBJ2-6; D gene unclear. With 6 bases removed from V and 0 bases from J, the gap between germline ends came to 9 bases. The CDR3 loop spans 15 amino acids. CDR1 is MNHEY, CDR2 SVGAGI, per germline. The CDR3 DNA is TGTGCCAGCAGAGACCTCAGCTCTGGGGCCAACGTCCTGACTTTC. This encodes CASRDLSSGANVLTF.

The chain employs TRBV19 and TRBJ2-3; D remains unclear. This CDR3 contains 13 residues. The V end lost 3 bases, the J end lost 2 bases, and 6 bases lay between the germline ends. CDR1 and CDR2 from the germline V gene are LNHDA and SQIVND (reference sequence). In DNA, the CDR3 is TGTGCCAGTAGTATTAGATACACAGATACGCAGTATTTT. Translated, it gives CASSIRYTDTQYF.